A selection of T cell receptor beta chains follows, all from one sample in a study of shared clonotypes between healthy human individuals. Sequenced by immunoSEQ multiplex PCR; TCRdb stores in-frame clones only, minus some. The repertoire includes fewer than 1.4 million clones, 75% to 80% of them detected once, and roughly 0.62% sits in the top ten. Sequencing input: memory CD4+ T cells from PBMCs. The receptors originated from a man aged 18 to 30 in good health. Some clones in this sample may be carry-over from other donors' samples. The CDR3 runs from the conserved cysteine through the conserved F or W. The D gene is left open where the match is weak. Clone size is stated in some rows and not others, as once, few, many or a class when expanded.

v_call	clone_size	j_call	d_call	cdr3_nt	cdr3_aa
TRBV29-1	.	TRBJ2-4	.	TGCAGCGTTGAGGGCACCTCAGGGGCCATTCAGTACTTC	CSVEGTSGAIQYF
TRBV29-1	.	TRBJ1-3	.	TGCAGCGTTGCGTTCGGGCTTGGGGGAAACACCATATATTTT	CSVAFGLGGNTIYF
TRBV5-6	.	TRBJ2-3	.	TGTGCCAGCAGCTTGGCTAGTTGGTCGAGCACAGATACGCAGTATTTT	CASSLASWSSTDTQYF
TRBV5-1	.	TRBJ2-1	.	TGCGCCAGCAGCTTCGAGGGCAATGAGCAGTTCTTC	CASSFEGNEQFF
TRBV7-3	once	TRBJ2-3	.	TGTGCCAGCAGCGAAACGGGGTTCGATGCAGATACGCAGTATTTT	CASSETGFDADTQYF
TRBV2	.	TRBJ1-6	.	TGTGCCAGCAGTAGAGTCCGCAGGGGAGCTTCACCCCTCCACTTT	CASSRVRRGASPLHF
TRBV30	.	TRBJ1-4	.	TGTGCCTGGAGTCCGAGTAGGTTGGGGGAACTGTTTTTT	CAWSPSRLGELFF
TRBV4-3	.	TRBJ1-1	TRBD1	TGCGCCAGCAGCCAAAGGACAGGTTACACTGAAGCTTTCTTT	CASSQRTGYTEAFF
TRBV29-1	.	TRBJ2-3	.	TGCAGCGTTGCCGGACAGGTATCGTCAGGGAGGAGCACAGATACGCAGTATTTT	CSVAGQVSSGRSTDTQYF
TRBV7-2	.	TRBJ2-2	TRBD2	TGTGCCAGCAGCCCCCCCTCCGCGGGAGCAACAGGGGAGCTGTTTTTT	CASSPPSAGATGELFF
TRBV9	.	TRBJ2-7	.	TGTGCCAGCAGCGTAGACCCGGGAAGCTACGAGCAGTACTTC	CASSVDPGSYEQYF
TRBV11-3	once	TRBJ2-7	.	TGTGCCAGCAGCCCTGCCCGGAGACAGTGGGAGCAGTACTTC	CASSPARRQWEQYF
TRBV5-4	.	TRBJ2-7	TRBD2	TGTGCCAGCAGCTTGGGGTCTAGCGGGAGCTTCTACGAGCAGTACTTC	CASSLGSSGSFYEQYF
TRBV28	.	TRBJ1-4	TRBD1	TGTGCCAGCAGTGGGACAGGCGGGGCAAAACTGTTTTTT	CASSGTGGAKLFF
TRBV6-6	once	TRBJ2-1	TRBD1	TGTGCCAGCAACCCAACAGGGGGGCTCTACAATGAGCAGTTCTTC	CASNPTGGLYNEQFF
TRBV2	.	TRBJ2-7	.	TGTGCCAGCAGAGTGCGTTTTATGGGTCGGGAAGCGAGTGGTTCCTACGAGCAGTACTTC	CASRVRFMGREASGSYEQYF
TRBV19	.	TRBJ1-6	.	TGTGCCAGTAGTATTGGAGGACATACCCTAGGCTATAATTCGCCCCTCCACTTT	CASSIGGHTLGYNSPLHF
TRBV5-1	.	TRBJ1-1	.	TGCGCCAGCAGCTGGGCCCCGTCTGTAACTGAAGCTTTCTTT	CASSWAPSVTEAFF
TRBV29-1	.	TRBJ1-2	.	TGCAGCGTCCGGAAAAAAGCTAACTATGGCTACACCTTC	CSVRKKANYGYTF
TRBV28	few	TRBJ1-4	.	TGTGCCAGCAGTTCCCCTCGGAGGGGTGGTGAAAAACTGTTTTTT	CASSSPRRGGEKLFF
TRBV10-3	.	TRBJ2-6	.	TGTGCCACCGAGGGACATAATGGGGAAAGGGCTGGGGCCAACGTCCTGACTTTC	CATEGHNGERAGANVLTF
TRBV18	once	TRBJ2-7	.	TGTGCCAGCTCACCGGGGTATTCCTACGAGCAGTACTTC	CASSPGYSYEQYF
TRBV28	.	TRBJ1-4	.	TGTGCCAGCCACGAAGCTAATGGGGACATAGGGGAAAAACTGGTTTTT	CASHEANGDIGEKLVF
TRBV18	.	TRBJ2-1	TRBD1	TGTGCCAGCTCACCACGGGACAGGTACCCCTACAATGAGCAGTTCTTC	CASSPRDRYPYNEQFF
TRBV11-2	once	TRBJ2-7	TRBD1	TGTGCCAGCAGCTTAGCGCGTGGACAGGGGGATTACTACGAGCAGTACTTC	CASSLARGQGDYYEQYF
TRBV5-4	.	TRBJ1-3	TRBD1	TGTGCCAGCAGCCACACAGGCGGGACAGCTGGAAACACCATATATTTT	CASSHTGGTAGNTIYF
TRBV15	.	TRBJ2-5	TRBD2	TGTGCCACCAGCAGAGATCGAGCGGGGGCCCAAGAGACCCAGTACTTC	CATSRDRAGAQETQYF
TRBV5-6	.	TRBJ2-5	TRBD1	TGTGCCAGCAGCTCGCTAACAGGGGACGAGACCCAGTACTTC	CASSSLTGDETQYF
TRBV7-8	.	TRBJ2-1	.	TGTGCCAGCAGCTTACAACAGAGCTACAATGAGCAGTTCTTC	CASSLQQSYNEQFF
TRBV7-3	.	TRBJ2-3	.	TGTGCCAGCGGGACTTCAGATACGCAGTATTTT	CASGTSDTQYF
TRBV7-3	.	TRBJ2-1	.	TGTGCCAGCAGCTTAGGAGGGAGTGGGTCCTACAATGAGCAGTTCTTC	CASSLGGSGSYNEQFF
TRBV28	.	TRBJ2-2	.	TGTGCCAGCAGTCCCTCCCCGTGGGCGGGCTCGAACACCGGGGAGCTGTTTTTT	CASSPSPWAGSNTGELFF
TRBV7-6	.	TRBJ2-7	.	TGTGCCAGCAGCTCTCGGATAGAGCAGTACTTC	CASSSRIEQYF
TRBV11-1	.	TRBJ2-1	TRBD2	TGTGCCAGCAGGATCTCCGGGACTAGCGGCTACAATGAGCAGTTCTTC	CASRISGTSGYNEQFF
TRBV5-1	.	TRBJ1-2	.	TGCGCCAGCAGCTTGGTATTGGGGGACAACTATGGCTACACCTTC	CASSLVLGDNYGYTF
TRBV7-2	.	TRBJ2-7	TRBD1	TGTGCCAGCAGCATCGGACAGGAGCTATACGAGCAGTACTTC	CASSIGQELYEQYF
TRBV28	.	TRBJ2-7	.	TGTGCCAGTACAAATCAGGGACTTACCTACTCCGAGCAGTACTTC	CASTNQGLTYSEQYF
TRBV5-1	.	TRBJ2-1	TRBD1	TGCGCCAGCAGCTTGGCCGGGACAGGGTACAATGAGCAGTTCTTC	CASSLAGTGYNEQFF
TRBV11-1	once	TRBJ2-3	.	TGTGCCAGCAGCTCACGACAGGGCACAGATACGCAGTATTTT	CASSSRQGTDTQYF
TRBV4-1	.	TRBJ2-7	TRBD1	TGCGCCAGCAGCCAAGGGAATAGTTTAGGGGGCGCGTACTTC	CASSQGNSLGGAYF
TRBV7-9	.	TRBJ1-1	.	TGTGCCAGCAGCTCGCCCGGTGACACTGAAGCTTTCTTT	CASSSPGDTEAFF
TRBV18	.	TRBJ1-1	.	TGTGCCAGCTCACCCATGACAGACACTGAAGCTTTCTTT	CASSPMTDTEAFF
TRBV9	.	TRBJ2-3	.	TGTGCCAGCAGCCCCCGGGACGGAGGCACAGATACGCAGTATTTT	CASSPRDGGTDTQYF
TRBV19	once	TRBJ1-5	.	TGTGCCAGCCGGGGTTCGTGGGGGCAGCCCCAGCATTTT	CASRGSWGQPQHF
TRBV7-3	.	TRBJ2-1	TRBD2	TGTGCCAGCAGCCTTGGACTAGCTCGCGAGCAGTTCTTC	CASSLGLAREQFF
TRBV19	.	TRBJ2-6	.	TGTGCCAGTAAGCCTAGCGTTAGCTCTGGGGCCAACGTCCTGACTTTC	CASKPSVSSGANVLTF
TRBV11-2	.	TRBJ1-4	TRBD1	TGTGCCAGCAGACGCCGACAGGGCCCTAATGAAAAACTGTTTTTT	CASRRRQGPNEKLFF
TRBV7-6	.	TRBJ2-2	TRBD1	TGTGCCAGCAGCTGGACAGGGGACATACCCGGGGAGCTGTTTTTT	CASSWTGDIPGELFF
TRBV18	.	TRBJ1-1	.	TGTGCCAGCTCACCAGAAAGGTACACTGAAGCTTTCTTT	CASSPERYTEAFF
TRBV11-2	.	TRBJ2-5	.	TGTGCCAGCTCGCCGGGCGCGCGGAAGACCCAGTACTTC	CASSPGARKTQYF
TRBV5-1	.	TRBJ1-2	.	TGCGCCAGCAGCCCGACCGGGACCCCGTTTGGCTACACCTTC	CASSPTGTPFGYTF
TRBV5-1	many	TRBJ2-1	.	TGCGCCAGCAGCGACCAAGGGAGCTCCTACAATGAGCAGTTCTTC	CASSDQGSSYNEQFF
TRBV7-7	.	TRBJ2-1	.	TGTGCCAGCAGCTTAAGACTCGGGTCTGAGCAGTTCTTC	CASSLRLGSEQFF